A selection of T cell receptor beta chains follows, all from one sample in a study of graft-versus-host responses after intestinal transplantation. These TCRs are of unknown antigen specificity. Clones were read by immunoSEQ multiplex PCR, and TCRdb kept only the in-frame ones, dropping some. The sample lists approximately 110,000 clones; roughly 93% were seen once. The sequenced sample was unstimulated CD8+ T cells sorted from spleen or lymph node cells, obtained before transplant. The origin of the receptors is a human donor who was the organ donor for an intestinal transplant. Each CDR3 is given with its conserved first and last residue. D genes are given only for firm matches.

j_call,v_call,d_call,cdr3_aa,cdr3_nt
TRBJ2-7,TRBV6-5,-,CASSATASYEQYF,TGTGCCAGCAGTGCCACAGCCTCCTACGAGCAGTACTTC
TRBJ2-1,TRBV6-5,TRBD2,CASSWRGRGNEQFF,TGTGCCAGCAGTTGGCGCGGGAGGGGGAATGAGCAGTTCTTC
TRBJ2-3,TRBV5-1,TRBD2,CASSPPGLADPTDTQYF,TGCGCCAGCAGCCCGCCGGGACTAGCGGACCCCACAGATACGCAGTATTTT
TRBJ1-5,TRBV28,-,CASTKYPSNQPQHF,TGTGCCAGCACCAAATACCCTAGCAATCAGCCCCAGCATTTT
TRBJ2-6,TRBV9,TRBD2,CASSVSRSRGGATGANVLTF,TGTGCCAGCAGCGTTTCCCGAAGTCGGGGGGGGGCAACAGGGGCCAACGTCCTGACTTTC
TRBJ2-5,TRBV2,-,CASSDGVRGSTGETQYF,TGTGCCAGCAGTGATGGGGTCCGGGGTAGCACAGGAGAGACCCAGTACTTC
TRBJ2-1,TRBV11-2,TRBD2,CASSHPGRAGEQFF,TGTGCCAGCAGCCACCCCGGGAGGGCTGGTGAGCAGTTCTTC
TRBJ2-4,TRBV7-6,TRBD2,CASSSGGGIQYF,TGTGCCAGCAGCTCGGGCGGGGGCATTCAGTACTTC
TRBJ1-5,TRBV2,-,CASKGEGISNQPQHF,TGTGCCAGCAAAGGAGAGGGGATCAGCAATCAGCCCCAGCATTTT
TRBJ2-7,TRBV7-9,-,CASSPAYEQYF,TGTGCCAGCAGCCCAGCCTACGAGCAGTACTTC
TRBJ2-1,TRBV19,-,CASSISRIYNEQFF,TGTGCCAGTAGTATCTCCCGAATCTACAATGAGCAGTTCTTC
TRBJ2-1,TRBV6-5,-,CASSYSSSSYNEQFF,TGTGCCAGCAGTTACTCTTCGAGCTCCTACAATGAGCAGTTCTTC
TRBJ1-1,TRBV28,-,CASSLYSGATEAFF,TGTGCCAGCAGTTTATACTCTGGGGCGACTGAAGCTTTCTTT